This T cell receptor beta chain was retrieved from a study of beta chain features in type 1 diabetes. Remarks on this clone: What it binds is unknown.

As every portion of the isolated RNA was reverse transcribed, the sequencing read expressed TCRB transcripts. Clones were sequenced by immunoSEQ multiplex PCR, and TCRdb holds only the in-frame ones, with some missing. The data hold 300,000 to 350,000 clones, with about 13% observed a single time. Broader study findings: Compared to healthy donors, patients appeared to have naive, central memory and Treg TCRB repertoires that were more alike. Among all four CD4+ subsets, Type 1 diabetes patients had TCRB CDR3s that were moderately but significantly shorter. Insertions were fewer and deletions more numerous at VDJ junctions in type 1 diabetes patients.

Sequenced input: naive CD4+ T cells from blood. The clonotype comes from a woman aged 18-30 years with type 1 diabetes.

The CDR3 nucleotides are TGTGCCAGCAAACCAGCGGGGGTCGTAGGCGAGCAGTACTTC. It translates to CASKPAGVVGEQYF. The chain joins TRBV7-9 to TRBJ2-7; 8 nucleotides align to TRBD2. The germline gives CDR1 SEHNR, CDR2 FQNEAQ (reference sequence). V trimming: 7 bases; J trimming: 6 bases; junction bases outside the gene matches: 11. This CDR3 spans 14 amino acids.